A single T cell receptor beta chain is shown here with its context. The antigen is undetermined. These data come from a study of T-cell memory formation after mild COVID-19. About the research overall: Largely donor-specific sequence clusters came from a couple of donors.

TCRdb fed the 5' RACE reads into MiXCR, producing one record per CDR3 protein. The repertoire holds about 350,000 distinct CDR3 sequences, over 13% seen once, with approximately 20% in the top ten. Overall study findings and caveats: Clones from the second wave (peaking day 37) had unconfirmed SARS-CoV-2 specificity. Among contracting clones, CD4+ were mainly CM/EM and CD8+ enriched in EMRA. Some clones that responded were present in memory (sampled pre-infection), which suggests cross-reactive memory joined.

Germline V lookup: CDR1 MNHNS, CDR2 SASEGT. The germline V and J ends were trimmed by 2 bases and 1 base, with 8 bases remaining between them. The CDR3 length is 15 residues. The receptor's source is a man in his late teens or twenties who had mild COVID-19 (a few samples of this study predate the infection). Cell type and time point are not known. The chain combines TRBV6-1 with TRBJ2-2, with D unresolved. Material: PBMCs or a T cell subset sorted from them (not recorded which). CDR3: CASSEFKVNTGELFF. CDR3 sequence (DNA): TGTGCCAGCAGTGAATTCAAGGTGAACACCGGGGAGCTGTTTTTT.